One sample yielded the 15 T cell receptor beta chains listed below, sequenced in a study of beta chain features in type 1 diabetes. Isolated RNA was reverse transcribed in full, so expressed TCRB transcripts were sequenced. Assay: immunoSEQ multiplex PCR; the TCRdb copy retains only in-frame clones and omits some. The sample carries hundreds of thousands of clones, roughly a sixth recorded once. Specimen: naive CD4+ T cells from blood. These receptors were obtained from a woman aged 18-30 years in good health.

A few counts support this clone. J is TRBJ2-4 and V is TRBV4-3; D might be TRBD1 or TRBD2, each matching 5 bases. Between the trimmed V and J ends, which lost 0 bases and 1 base, there was a span of 13 bases. CDR3 length: 17 residues. Germline V gene sequence: CDR1 LGHNA, CDR2 YSLEER. The CDR3 coding sequence is TGCGCCAGCAGCCAAGAACCGCCAGGGACCGCCAAAAACATTCAGTACTTC. Translating gives CASSQEPPGTAKNIQYF.

The rearrangement joins TRBV18 to TRBJ2-2, with 8 bases identical to TRBD1. J gave up 4 bases and V 2 bases, and 12 bases lay outside the gene matches. Germline V gene data show CDR1 as KGHSH and CDR2 as LQKENI. The CDR3 extends over 18 amino acids. Written as DNA, the CDR3 is TGTGCCAGCTCACCAATTTCCCAAGCAGGGGGCTTCACCGGGGAGCTGTTTTTT. It yields the protein CASSPISQAGGFTGELFF.

This clone was picked up a small number of times. V is TRBV9 and J is TRBJ1-1, with 10 nucleotides matching TRBD1. Losses at the gene ends were 4 bases for V and 8 bases for J; bases not matched to a gene: 5. This CDR3 is built from 13 residues. Germline loops: CDR1 SGDLS, CDR2 YYNGEE. CDR3 protein: CASSPDRGLEAFF. The CDR3 region has the DNA TGTGCCAGCAGCCCGGACAGGGGGTTGGAAGCTTTCTTT.

The sample holds a few counts of this clone. The chain couples TRBV7-3 to TRBJ2-7; no definite D call. The germline gives CDR1 SGHTA, CDR2 FQGTGA. V was pared by 0 bases and J by 2 bases, with 5 bases between. The length of the CDR3 is 13 residues. The CDR3: CASSLTPTYEQYF. In DNA, the CDR3 is TGTGCCAGCAGCTTAACCCCCACCTACGAGCAGTACTTC.

The chain employs TRBV11-2 and TRBJ2-1, with D perhaps TRBD1 (5 bases). Deletions cut 5 bases from V and 4 bases from J, with 15 bases between. The length of the CDR3 is 15 residues. Germline V CDR1 and CDR2: SGHAT, FQNNGV. CDR3 nucleotides: TGTGCCAGCAGCGACAGCGCGGCAGTTTACAATGAGCAGTTCTTC. Amino acids: CASSDSAAVYNEQFF.

In DNA, the CDR3 is TGTGCCAGCAGTGAATATAGCAACACAGATACGCAGTATTTT. It specifies CASSEYSNTDTQYF. The V call is TRBV25-1, the J call TRBJ2-3; D gene ambiguous. The germline V and J ends were trimmed by 0 bases and 2 bases, with 6 bases remaining between them. This CDR3 region has 14 residues. Germline lookup yields CDR1 MGHDK and CDR2 SYGVNS.

There are a few counts of this clone. This chain connects TRBV19 to TRBJ1-5, with D tentatively TRBD1 (6 bases). V lost 9 bases and J lost 2, with 17 bases in between. Germline V gives CDR1 LNHDA, CDR2 SQIVND (reference sequence). The CDR3 runs to 15 residues. The CDR3 DNA reads as TGTGCCAGGCGGACTCGGGAGGGGGGCAATCAGCCCCAGCATTTT. Translation gives CARRTREGGNQPQHF.

This clone has just a few counts. The CDR3 spells CASSMGRQETQYF. The CDR3 DNA reads as TGTGCCAGCAGTATGGGCCGCCAAGAGACCCAGTACTTC. V usage is TRBV6-5 and J usage is TRBJ2-5; D remains unclear. Deletions cut 5 bases from V and 1 base from J, with 8 bases between. This CDR3 has 13 amino acids. Germline CDR1 is MNHEY and CDR2 is SVGAGI.

The chain uses TRBV11-2 and TRBJ1-5; unclear D gene. The V gene's germline CDR1 is SGHAT and CDR2 FQNNGV. Trimming pared 1 base from V and 3 bases from J, leaving 10 bases between. The CDR3 is 15 amino acids. CDR3 sequence reads: CASSLGVFPNQPQHF. The DNA of the CDR3 is TGTGCCAGCAGCTTAGGGGTTTTTCCCAATCAGCCCCAGCATTTT. The full variable domain, with the rest looked up from reference TRBV11-2 and TRBJ1-5, is EAGVAQSPRYKIIEKRQSVAFWCNPISGHATLYWYQQILGQGPKLLIQFQNNGVVDDSQLPKDRFSAERLKGVDSTLKIQPAKLEDSAVYLCASSLGVFPNQPQHFGDGTRLSIL.

The genes are TRBV7-9 and TRBJ2-7; a weak D match, TRBD2 (5 bases). Trimming took 5 bases from V and 4 from J, leaving 12 bases between them. Germline lookup yields CDR1 SEHNR and CDR2 FQNEAQ (reference sequence). The CDR3 runs 13 residues. CDR3 nucleotide sequence: TGTGCCAGCAGCGAGGGAAATACTTACGAGCAGTACTTC. This encodes CASSEGNTYEQYF.

The V and J genes are TRBV7-8 and TRBJ1-1; D uncertain. This CDR3 is 16 amino acids long. Per the germline V gene, CDR1 is SGHVS and CDR2 is FQNEAQ. The V and J ends lost 1 base and 1 base respectively, with 13 bases between them. The CDR3 nucleotides read TGTGCCAGCAGCTTAGGGAACCGTCACACGAACACTGAAGCTTTCTTT. Encoded protein: CASSLGNRHTNTEAFF.

The sample holds a few counts of this clone. V and J are TRBV28 and TRBJ2-7; either TRBD1 or TRBD2 may fit D (5 bases each). This CDR3 has 13 amino acids. With 8 bases removed from V and 1 base from J, the gap between germline ends came to 12 bases. Germline CDR1 reads MDHEN; CDR2 reads SYDVKM. CDR3 coding DNA: TGTGCCAGCTTGTCTGGGGGATCCTACGAGCAGTACTTC. The encoded protein is CASLSGGSYEQYF. The whole variable domain, remainder taken from reference TRBV28 and TRBJ2-7, is DVKVTQSSRYLVKRTGEKVFLECVQDMDHENMFWYRQDPGLGLRLIYFSYDVKMKEKGDIPEGYSVSREKKERFSLILESASTNQTSMYLCASLSGGSYEQYFGPGTRLTVT.

This clone came up a few times. The V call is TRBV7-9, the J call TRBJ2-3, with 12 bases matching TRBD2. CDR3 length: 15 amino acids. The V segment lost 5 bases and the J segment 8 bases; nucleotides outside the gene matches: 8. Germline CDR1 is SEHNR and CDR2 is FQNEAQ (reference sequence). The CDR3 loop reads CASSQQTSGRLTQYF. CDR3 sequence (DNA): TGTGCCAGCAGCCAACAGACTAGCGGGAGACTTACGCAGTATTTT.

DNA of the CDR3: TGTGCCAGCAGCTTATGGGAGAGGAATGAGCAGTTCTTC. Translating it yields CASSLWERNEQFF. The chain links TRBV7-2 to TRBJ2-1, with a possible D match to TRBD2 (5 bases). Germline V gene data show CDR1 as SGHTA and CDR2 as FQGNSA. The CDR3 has 13 residues. V lost 2 bases, J lost 7 bases, and 9 bases lay in between.

The table lists this clone with a few counts. This chain links TRBV2 with TRBJ1-5; D is possibly TRBD1 (5 bases). Germline V gene sequence: CDR1 SNHLY, CDR2 FYNNEI. Trimming stripped 4 bases from V and 7 bases from J, with 14 bases between. The CDR3 contains 14 residues. CDR3 amino acids: CASSGGGEGQPQHF. Here the CDR3 DNA reads TGTGCCAGCAGTGGGGGAGGGGAGGGACAGCCCCAGCATTTT.